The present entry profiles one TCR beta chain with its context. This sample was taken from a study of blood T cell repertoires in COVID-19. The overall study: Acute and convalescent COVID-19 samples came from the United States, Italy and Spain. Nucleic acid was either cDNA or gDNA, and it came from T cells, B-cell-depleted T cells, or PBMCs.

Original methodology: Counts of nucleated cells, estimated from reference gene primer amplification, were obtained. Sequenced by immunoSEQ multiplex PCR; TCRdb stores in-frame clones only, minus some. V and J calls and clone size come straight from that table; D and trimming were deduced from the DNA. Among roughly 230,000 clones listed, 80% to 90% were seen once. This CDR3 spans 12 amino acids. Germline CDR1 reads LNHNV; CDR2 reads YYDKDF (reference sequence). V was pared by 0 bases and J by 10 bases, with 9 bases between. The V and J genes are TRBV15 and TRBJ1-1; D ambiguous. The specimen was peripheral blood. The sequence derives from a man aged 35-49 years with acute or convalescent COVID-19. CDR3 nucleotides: TGTGCCACCAGCAGAGATACATCGTCAGCTTTCTTT. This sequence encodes CATSRDTSSAFF.